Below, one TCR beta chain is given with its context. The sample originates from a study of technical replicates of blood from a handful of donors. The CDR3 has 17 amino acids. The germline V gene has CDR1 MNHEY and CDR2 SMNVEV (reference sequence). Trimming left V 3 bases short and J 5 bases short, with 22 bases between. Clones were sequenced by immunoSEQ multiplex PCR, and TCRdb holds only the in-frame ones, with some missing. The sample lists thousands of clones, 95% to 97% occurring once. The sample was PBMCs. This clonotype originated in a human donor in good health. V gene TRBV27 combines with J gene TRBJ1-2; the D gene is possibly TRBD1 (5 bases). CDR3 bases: TGTGCCAGCAGTTTCGCGCAGGGTGGAGGAGGGAAGTATGGCTACACCTTC. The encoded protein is CASSFAQGGGGKYGYTF.